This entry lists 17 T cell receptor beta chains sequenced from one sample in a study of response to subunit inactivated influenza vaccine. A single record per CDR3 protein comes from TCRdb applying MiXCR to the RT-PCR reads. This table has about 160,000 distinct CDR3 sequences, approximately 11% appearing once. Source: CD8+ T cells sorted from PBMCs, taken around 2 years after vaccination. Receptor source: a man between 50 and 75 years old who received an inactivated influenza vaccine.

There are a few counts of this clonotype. The CDR3 spells CSVVDREGEKLFF. CDR3 nucleotides: TGCAGCGTCGTGGACAGGGAGGGGGAAAAACTGTTTTTT. This chain joins TRBV29-1 and TRBJ1-4; TRBD1 matches 8 bases. The CDR3 loop spans 13 amino acids. J lost 8 bases, V lost 6 bases, and 8 bases had no gene match. The germline CDR1 and CDR2 sequences are SQVTM and ANQGSEA.

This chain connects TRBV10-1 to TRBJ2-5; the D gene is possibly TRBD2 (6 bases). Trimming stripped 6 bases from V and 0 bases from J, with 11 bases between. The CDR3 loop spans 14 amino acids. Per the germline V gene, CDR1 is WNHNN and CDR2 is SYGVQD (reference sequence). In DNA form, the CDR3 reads TGCGCCAGCAGCCCCCGGGAGCACCAAGAGACCCAGTACTTC. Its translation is CASSPREHQETQYF.

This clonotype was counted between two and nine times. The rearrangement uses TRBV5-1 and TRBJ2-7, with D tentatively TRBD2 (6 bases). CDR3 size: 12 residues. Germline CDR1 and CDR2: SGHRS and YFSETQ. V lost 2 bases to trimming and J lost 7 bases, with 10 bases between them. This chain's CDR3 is CASSFLGGEQYF. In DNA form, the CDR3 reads TGCGCCAGCAGCTTCCTGGGGGGTGAGCAGTACTTC.

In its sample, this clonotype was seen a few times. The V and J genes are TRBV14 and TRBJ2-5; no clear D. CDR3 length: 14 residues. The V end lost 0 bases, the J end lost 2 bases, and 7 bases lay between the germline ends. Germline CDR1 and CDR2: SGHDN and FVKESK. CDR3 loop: CASSQDFRQETQYF. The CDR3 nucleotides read TGTGCCAGCAGCCAAGATTTCAGGCAAGAGACCCAGTACTTC.

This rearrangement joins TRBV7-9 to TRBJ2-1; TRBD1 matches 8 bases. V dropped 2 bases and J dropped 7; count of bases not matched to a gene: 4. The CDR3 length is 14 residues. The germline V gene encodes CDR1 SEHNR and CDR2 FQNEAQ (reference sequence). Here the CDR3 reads CASSLRQGRNEQFF. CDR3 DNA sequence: TGTGCCAGCAGCTTAAGACAGGGGAGGAATGAGCAGTTCTTC.

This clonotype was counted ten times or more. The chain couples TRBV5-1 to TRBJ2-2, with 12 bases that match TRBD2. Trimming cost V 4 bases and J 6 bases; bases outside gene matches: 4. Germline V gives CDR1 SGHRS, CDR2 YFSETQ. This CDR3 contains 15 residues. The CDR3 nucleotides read TGCGCCAGCAGCGTGACTAGCGGGGGAGCCGGGGAGCTGTTTTTT. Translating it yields CASSVTSGGAGELFF.

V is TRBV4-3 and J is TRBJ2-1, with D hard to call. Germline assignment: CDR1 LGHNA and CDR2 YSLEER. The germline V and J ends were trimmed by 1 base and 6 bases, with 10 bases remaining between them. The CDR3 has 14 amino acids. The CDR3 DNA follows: TGCGCCAGCAGCCAAGTCTCTAGGGTCAATGAGCAGTTCTTC. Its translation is CASSQVSRVNEQFF.

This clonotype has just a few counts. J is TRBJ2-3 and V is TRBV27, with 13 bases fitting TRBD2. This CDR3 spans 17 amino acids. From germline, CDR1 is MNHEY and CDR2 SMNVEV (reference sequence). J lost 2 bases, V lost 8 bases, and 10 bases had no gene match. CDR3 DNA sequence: TGTGCCAGCGGTCGACTAGCGGGAGGACCTAACACAGATACGCAGTATTTT. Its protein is CASGRLAGGPNTDTQYF.

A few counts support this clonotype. The CDR3 DNA reads TGTGCCTCCCGCACTAGCGGGGTCCGTGGCACAGATACGCAGTATTTT. It translates to CASRTSGVRGTDTQYF. This rearrangement joins TRBV7-9 to TRBJ2-3, with 10 bases identical to TRBD2. J lost 1 base, V lost 11 bases, and 12 bases had no gene match. This CDR3 has 16 amino acids. Germline loops: CDR1 SEHNR, CDR2 FQNEAQ (reference sequence).

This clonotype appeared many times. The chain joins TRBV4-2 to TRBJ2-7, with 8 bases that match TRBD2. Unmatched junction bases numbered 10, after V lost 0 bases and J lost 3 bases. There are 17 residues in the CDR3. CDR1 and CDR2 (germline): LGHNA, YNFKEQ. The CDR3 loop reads CASSQDGGREGIYEQYF. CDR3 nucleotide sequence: TGTGCCAGCAGCCAAGATGGGGGCCGGGAGGGAATCTACGAGCAGTACTTC.

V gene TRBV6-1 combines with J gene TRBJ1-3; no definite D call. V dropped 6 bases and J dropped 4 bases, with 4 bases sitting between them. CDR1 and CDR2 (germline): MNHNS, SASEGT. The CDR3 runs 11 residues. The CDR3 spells CASRLGNTIYF. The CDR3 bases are TGTGCCAGCAGGCTAGGAAACACCATATATTTT.

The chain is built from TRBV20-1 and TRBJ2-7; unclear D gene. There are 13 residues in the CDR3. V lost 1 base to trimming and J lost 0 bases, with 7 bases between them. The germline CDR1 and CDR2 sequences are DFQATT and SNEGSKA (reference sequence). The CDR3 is CSARGFNSYEQYF. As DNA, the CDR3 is TGCAGTGCTAGAGGGTTCAACTCCTACGAGCAGTACTTC.

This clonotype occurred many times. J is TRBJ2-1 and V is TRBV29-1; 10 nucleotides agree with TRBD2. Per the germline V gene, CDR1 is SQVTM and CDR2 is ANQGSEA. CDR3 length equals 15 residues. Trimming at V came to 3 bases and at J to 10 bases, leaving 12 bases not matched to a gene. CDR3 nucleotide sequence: TGCAGCGTTGAGCTTCTAGCGGGGGTTACCAAGGAGCAGTTCTTC. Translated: CSVELLAGVTKEQFF.

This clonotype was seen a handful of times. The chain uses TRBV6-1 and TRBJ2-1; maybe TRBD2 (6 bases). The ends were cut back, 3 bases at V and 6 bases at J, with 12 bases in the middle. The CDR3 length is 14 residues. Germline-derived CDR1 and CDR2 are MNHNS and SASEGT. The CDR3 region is CASSDGGIINEQFF. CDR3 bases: TGTGCCAGCAGTGATGGGGGGATCATCAATGAGCAGTTCTTC.

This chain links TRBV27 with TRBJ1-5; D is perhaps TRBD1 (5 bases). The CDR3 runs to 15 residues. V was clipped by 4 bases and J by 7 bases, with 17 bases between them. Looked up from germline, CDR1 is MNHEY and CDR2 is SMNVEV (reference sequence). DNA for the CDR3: TGTGCCAGCAGTTCAAACCGGGACGACTTACAGCCCCAGCATTTT. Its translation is CASSSNRDDLQPQHF.

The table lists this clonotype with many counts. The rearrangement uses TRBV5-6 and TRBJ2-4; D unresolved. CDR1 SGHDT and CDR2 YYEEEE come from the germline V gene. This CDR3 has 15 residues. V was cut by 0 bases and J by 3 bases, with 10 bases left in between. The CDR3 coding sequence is TGTGCCAGCAGCTTGGGTTTGGCCGGCAAAAACATTCAGTACTTC. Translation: CASSLGLAGKNIQYF.

This CDR3 is CASSLAFRRGEAFF. CDR3 bases: TGTGCCAGCAGCTTAGCTTTCCGAAGGGGTGAAGCTTTCTTT. V is TRBV11-2 and J is TRBJ1-1, with a tentative D call TRBD1 (5 bases). The CDR3 spans 14 residues. Germline-derived CDR1 and CDR2 are SGHAT and FQNNGV. Trimming stripped 1 base from V and 7 bases from J, with 13 bases between.